This TCR beta chain was obtained from a study of blood T cell repertoires in COVID-19. Study overall: The analysed material was cDNA or gDNA that came from T cells, B-cell-depleted T cells, or PBMCs.

Libraries were prepared by immunoSEQ multiplex PCR; TCRdb keeps only in-frame clonotypes and omits some of them. This table has some 97,000 clones, 80% to 90% appearing once. Participants reported their clinical history, and cohort assignment relied on those reports. The clonotype comes from a woman between 45 and 65 years old who had recovered from COVID-19. Source material: PBMCs or T cells enriched from blood (not recorded which).

The CDR3 spells CASSLGSVGSGANVLTF. The CDR3 DNA is TGCGCCAGCAGCTTAGGTAGCGTTGGCTCTGGGGCCAACGTCCTGACTTTC. The rearrangement links TRBV5-1 to TRBJ2-6; tentatively, D is TRBD2 (5 bases). This CDR3 spans 17 amino acids. Germline CDR1 SGHRS, CDR2 YFSETQ. Between the trimmed V and J ends, which lost 2 bases and 0 bases, there was a span of 12 bases.